This record concerns one TCR beta chain sequence. As yet, its antigen is unknown. The data belong to a study of human T cells and chemical hapten exposure. The CDR3 covers 16 residues. V was pared by 2 bases and J by 6 bases, with 17 bases between. From germline, CDR1 is MGHDK and CDR2 SYGVNS. Study findings and constraints: Compared with pre-sensitization or healthy control sets, expanded TCRs clustered more. No alteration of TCRs above 1 in 1000 frequency was seen with DPC sensitization.

TCRdb independently ran MiXCR on the RACE reads; one entry per CDR3 protein. The sample contains hundreds of thousands of distinct CDR3 sequences, about 6% of which appear only once. Time point defined: patch test 2, 6 weeks after DPC sensitization. The treatment was: therapeutic diphenylcyclopropenone sensitization with weekly scalp DPC. Blood collection happened ahead of applying each patch test. The sequencing here drew on whole blood, taken in connection with sensitization to the hapten diphenylcyclopropenone (DPC). The clonotype originates from a young woman with alopecia areata. Some clones in this sample may be carry-over from other donors' samples. V and J are TRBV25-1 and TRBJ1-5; D not resolved. Here the CDR3 DNA reads TGTGCCAGCAGTGAAGATACGAACGGTATCACTCAGCCCCAGCATTTT. This sequence encodes CASSEDTNGITQPQHF.